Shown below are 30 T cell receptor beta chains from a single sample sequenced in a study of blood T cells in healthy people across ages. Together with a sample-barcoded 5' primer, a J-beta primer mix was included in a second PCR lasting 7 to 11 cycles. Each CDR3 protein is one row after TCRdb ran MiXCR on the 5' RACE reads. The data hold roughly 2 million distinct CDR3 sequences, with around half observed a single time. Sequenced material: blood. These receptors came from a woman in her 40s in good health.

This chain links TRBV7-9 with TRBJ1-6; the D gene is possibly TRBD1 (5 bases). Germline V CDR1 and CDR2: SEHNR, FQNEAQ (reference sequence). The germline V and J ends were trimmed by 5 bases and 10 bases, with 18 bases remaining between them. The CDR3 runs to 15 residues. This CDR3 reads CASSETELGGSPLHF. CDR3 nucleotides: TGTGCCAGCAGCGAGACAGAACTGGGCGGGTCACCCCTCCACTTT. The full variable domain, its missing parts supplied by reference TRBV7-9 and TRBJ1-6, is DTGVSQNPRHKITKRGQNVTFRCDPISEHNRLYWYRQTLGQGPEFLTYFQNEAQLEKSRLLSDRFSAERPKGSFSTLEIQRTEQGDSAMYLCASSETELGGSPLHFGNGTRLTVT.

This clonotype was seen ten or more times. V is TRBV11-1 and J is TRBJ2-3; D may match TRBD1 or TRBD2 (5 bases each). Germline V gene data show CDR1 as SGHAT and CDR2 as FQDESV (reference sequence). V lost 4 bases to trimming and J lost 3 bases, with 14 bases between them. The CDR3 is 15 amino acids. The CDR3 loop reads CASSYSLEGTDTQYF. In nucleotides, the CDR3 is TGTGCCAGCAGCTACAGTCTCGAGGGGACAGATACGCAGTATTTT.

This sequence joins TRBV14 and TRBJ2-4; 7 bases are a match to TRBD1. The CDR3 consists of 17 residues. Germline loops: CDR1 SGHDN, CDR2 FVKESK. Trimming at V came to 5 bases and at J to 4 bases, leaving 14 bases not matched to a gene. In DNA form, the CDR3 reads TGTGCCAGCAGCGAACTCCGGATGACAGGGCTTAAAAACATTCAGTACTTC. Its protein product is CASSELRMTGLKNIQYF.

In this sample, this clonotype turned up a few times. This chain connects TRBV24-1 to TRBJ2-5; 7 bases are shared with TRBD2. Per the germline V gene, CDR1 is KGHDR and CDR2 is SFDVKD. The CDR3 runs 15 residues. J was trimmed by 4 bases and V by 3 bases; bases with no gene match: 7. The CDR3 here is CATSDPGTNRETQYF. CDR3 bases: TGTGCCACCAGTGATCCCGGGACTAACAGAGAGACCCAGTACTTC.

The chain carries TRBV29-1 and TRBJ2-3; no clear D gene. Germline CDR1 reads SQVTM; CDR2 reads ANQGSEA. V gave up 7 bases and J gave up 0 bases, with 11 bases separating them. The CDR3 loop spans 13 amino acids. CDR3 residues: CSADCPSTDTQYF. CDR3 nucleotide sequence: TGCAGCGCTGACTGCCCTAGCACAGATACGCAGTATTTT.

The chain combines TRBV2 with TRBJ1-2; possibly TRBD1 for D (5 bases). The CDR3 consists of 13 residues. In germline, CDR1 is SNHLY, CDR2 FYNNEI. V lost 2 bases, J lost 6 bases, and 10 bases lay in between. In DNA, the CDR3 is TGTGCCAGCAGTGAAAATGGGGGTGATGGCTACACCTTC. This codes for CASSENGGDGYTF.

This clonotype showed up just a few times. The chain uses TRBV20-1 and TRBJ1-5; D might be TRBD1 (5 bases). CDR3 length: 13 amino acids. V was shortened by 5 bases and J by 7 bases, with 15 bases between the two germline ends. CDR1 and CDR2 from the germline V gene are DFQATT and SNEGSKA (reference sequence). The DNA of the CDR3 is TGCAGTGCTTTGGGGGGGGATGGGCAGCCCCAGCATTTT. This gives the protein CSALGGDGQPQHF.

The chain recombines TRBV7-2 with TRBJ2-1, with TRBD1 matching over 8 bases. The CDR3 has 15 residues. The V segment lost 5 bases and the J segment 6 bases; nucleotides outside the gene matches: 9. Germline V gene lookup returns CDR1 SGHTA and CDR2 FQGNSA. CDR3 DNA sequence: TGTGCCAGCAGCCCCATGGGGACAGGCATCAATGAGCAGTTCTTC. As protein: CASSPMGTGINEQFF.

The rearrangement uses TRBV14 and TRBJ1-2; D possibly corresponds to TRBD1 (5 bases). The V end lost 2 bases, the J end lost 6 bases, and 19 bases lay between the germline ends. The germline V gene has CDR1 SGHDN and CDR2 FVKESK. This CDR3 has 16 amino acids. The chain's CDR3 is CASSQPYSRDMDGYTF. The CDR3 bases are TGTGCCAGCAGCCAACCTTACTCCAGGGATATGGATGGCTACACCTTC.

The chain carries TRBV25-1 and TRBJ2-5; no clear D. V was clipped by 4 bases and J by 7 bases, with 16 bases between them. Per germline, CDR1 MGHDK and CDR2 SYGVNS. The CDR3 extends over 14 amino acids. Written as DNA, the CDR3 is TGTGCCAGCAGTGGCCAGCGCGGTAGTGGGACCCAGTACTTC. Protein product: CASSGQRGSGTQYF.

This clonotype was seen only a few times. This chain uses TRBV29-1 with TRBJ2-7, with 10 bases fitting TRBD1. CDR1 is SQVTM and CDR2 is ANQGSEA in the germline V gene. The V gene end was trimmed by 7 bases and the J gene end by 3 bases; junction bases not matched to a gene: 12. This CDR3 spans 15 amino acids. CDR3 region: CSGGGVGTGVYEQYF. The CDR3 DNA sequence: TGCAGCGGTGGGGGGGTCGGGACAGGGGTCTACGAGCAGTACTTC.

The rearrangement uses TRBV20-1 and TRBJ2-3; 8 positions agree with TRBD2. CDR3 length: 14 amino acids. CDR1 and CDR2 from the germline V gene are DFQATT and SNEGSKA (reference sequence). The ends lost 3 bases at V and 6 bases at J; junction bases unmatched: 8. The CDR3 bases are TGCAGTGCTAGGATGAGTAGCGGGGCGGATACGCAGTATTTT. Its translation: CSARMSSGADTQYF.

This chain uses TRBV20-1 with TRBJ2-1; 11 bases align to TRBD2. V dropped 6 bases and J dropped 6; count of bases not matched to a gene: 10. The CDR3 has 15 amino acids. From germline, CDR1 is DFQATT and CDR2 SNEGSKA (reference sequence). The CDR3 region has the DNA TGCAGTGCCCACCGTCTAGCGGGGGGTATCAATGAGCAGTTCTTC. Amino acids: CSAHRLAGGINEQFF.

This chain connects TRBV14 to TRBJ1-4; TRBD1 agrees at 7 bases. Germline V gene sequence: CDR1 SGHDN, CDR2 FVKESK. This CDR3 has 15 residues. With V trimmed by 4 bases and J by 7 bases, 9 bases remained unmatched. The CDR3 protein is CASSLQGGAGEKLFF. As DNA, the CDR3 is TGTGCCAGCAGCCTACAAGGGGGCGCGGGTGAAAAACTGTTTTTT.

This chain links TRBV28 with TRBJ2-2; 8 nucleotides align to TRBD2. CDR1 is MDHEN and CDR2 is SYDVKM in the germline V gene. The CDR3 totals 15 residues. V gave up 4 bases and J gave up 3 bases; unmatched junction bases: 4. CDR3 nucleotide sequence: TGTGCCAGCAGTTCATTAGCGGGGTACACCGGGGAGCTGTTTTTT. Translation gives CASSSLAGYTGELFF.

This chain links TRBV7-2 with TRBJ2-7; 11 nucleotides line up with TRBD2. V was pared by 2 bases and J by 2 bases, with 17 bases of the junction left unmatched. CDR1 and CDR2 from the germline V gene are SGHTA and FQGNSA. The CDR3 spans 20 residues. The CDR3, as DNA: TGTGCCAGCAGCTTAAGAGGCGGGCTAGCGGGGGGCTTACTCGCCTACGAGCAGTACTTC. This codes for CASSLRGGLAGGLLAYEQYF.

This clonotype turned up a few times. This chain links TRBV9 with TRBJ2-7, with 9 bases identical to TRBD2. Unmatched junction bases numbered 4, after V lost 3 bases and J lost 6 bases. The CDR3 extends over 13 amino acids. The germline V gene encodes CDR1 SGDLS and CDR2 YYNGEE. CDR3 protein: CASSAGLASEQYF. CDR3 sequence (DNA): TGTGCCAGCAGCGCAGGACTAGCGAGCGAGCAGTACTTC.

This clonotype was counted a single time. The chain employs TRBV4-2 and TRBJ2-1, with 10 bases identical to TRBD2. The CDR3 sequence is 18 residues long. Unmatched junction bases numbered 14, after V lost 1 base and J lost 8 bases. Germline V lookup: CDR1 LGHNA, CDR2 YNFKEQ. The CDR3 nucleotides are TGTGCCAGCAGCCAAGTTGGAGCCCAGCGGGGGGGCCCCTATGAGCAGTTCTTC. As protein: CASSQVGAQRGGPYEQFF.

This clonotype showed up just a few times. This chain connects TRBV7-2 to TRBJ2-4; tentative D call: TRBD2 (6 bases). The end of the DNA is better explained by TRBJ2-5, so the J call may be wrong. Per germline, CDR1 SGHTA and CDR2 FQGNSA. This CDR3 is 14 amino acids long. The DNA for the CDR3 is TGTGCCAGCAGCACCCACGGGGGTCCAGAGACCCAGTACTTC. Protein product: CASSTHGGPETQYF.

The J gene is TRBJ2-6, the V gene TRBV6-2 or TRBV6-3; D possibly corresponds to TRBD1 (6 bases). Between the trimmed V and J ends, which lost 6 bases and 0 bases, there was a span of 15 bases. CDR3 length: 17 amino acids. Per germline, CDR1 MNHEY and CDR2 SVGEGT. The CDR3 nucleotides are TGTGCCAGCAGAGCGACAGGTCCCCTCTCTGGGGCCAACGTCCTGACTTTC. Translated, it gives CASRATGPLSGANVLTF.

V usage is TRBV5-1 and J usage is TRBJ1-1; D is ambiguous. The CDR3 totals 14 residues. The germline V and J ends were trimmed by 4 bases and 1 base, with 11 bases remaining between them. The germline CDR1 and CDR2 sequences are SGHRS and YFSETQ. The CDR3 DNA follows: TGCGCCAGCAGCCTTAGACGGGAGAACACTGAAGCTTTCTTT. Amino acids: CASSLRRENTEAFF.

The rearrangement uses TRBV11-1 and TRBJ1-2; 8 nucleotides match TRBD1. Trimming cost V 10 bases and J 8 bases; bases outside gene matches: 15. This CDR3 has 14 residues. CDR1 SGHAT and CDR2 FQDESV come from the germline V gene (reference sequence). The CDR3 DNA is TGTGCCAACCTCCCGGGCCAGGGGGCTGAAGGCTACACCTTC. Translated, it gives CANLPGQGAEGYTF.

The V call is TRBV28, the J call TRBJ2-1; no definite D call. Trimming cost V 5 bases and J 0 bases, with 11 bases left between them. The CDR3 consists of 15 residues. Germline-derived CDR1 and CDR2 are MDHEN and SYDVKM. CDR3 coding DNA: TGTGCCAGCAGTACAGAGGCCTACTCCTACAATGAGCAGTTCTTC. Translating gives CASSTEAYSYNEQFF.

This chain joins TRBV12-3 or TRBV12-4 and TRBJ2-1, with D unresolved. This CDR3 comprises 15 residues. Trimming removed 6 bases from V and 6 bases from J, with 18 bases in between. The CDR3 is CASRPGHETGNEQFF. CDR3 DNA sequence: TGTGCCAGCAGACCCGGTCACGAAACTGGCAATGAGCAGTTCTTC.

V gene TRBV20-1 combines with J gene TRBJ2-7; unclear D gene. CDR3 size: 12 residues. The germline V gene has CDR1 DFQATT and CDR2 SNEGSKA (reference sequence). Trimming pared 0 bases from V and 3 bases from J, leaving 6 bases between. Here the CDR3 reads CSAREKGYEQYF. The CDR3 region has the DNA TGCAGTGCTAGAGAAAAGGGCTACGAGCAGTACTTC.

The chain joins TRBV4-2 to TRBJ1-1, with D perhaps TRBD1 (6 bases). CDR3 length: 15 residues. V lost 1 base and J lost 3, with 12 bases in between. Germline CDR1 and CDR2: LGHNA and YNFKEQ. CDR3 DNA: TGTGCCAGCAGCCAAGTAGGGGGGGCCCACACTGAAGCTTTCTTT. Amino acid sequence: CASSQVGGAHTEAFF.

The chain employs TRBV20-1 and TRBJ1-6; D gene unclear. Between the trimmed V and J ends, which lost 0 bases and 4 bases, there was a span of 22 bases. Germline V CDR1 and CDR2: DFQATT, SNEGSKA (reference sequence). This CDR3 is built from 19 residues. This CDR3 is CSARDFRDAPRKYNSPLHF. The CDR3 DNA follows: TGCAGTGCTAGAGATTTCCGGGATGCGCCGAGAAAATATAATTCACCCCTCCACTTT.

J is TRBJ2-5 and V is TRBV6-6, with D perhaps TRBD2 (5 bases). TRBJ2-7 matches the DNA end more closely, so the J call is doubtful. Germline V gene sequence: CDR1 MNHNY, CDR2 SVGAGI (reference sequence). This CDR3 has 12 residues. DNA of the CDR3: TGTGCCAGCTCGGGGTCGTTGGGCGAGCAGTACTTC. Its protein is CASSGSLGEQYF.

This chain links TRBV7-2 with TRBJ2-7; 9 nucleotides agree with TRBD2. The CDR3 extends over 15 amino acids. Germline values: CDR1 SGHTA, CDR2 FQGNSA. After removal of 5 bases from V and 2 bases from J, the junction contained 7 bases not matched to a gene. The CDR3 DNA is TGTGCCAGCAGCAGAGCGGGGGGTTCAACCTACGAGCAGTACTTC. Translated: CASSRAGGSTYEQYF. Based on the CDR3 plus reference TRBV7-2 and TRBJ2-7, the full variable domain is GAGVSQSPSNKVTEKGKDVELRCDPISGHTALYWYRQSLGQGLEFLIYFQGNSAPDKSGLPSDRFSAERTGGSVSTLTIQRTQQEDSAVYLCASSRAGGSTYEQYFGPGTRLTVT.

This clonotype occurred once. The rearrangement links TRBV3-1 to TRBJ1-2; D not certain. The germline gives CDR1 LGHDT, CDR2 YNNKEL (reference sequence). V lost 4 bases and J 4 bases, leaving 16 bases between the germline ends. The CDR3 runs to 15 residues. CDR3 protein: CASSPALEGFYGYTF. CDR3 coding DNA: TGTGCCAGCAGCCCGGCCCTCGAGGGTTTCTATGGCTACACCTTC.